Following are 16 T cell receptor beta chains from one sample sequenced in a study of cytomegalovirus exposure and HLA in healthy donors. Use of 60 Vbeta and 13 Jbeta primers characterized the PCR. The protocol was immunoSEQ multiplex PCR, while the TCRdb copy is restricted to in-frame clones and leaves out a portion. Among about 92,000 clones listed, more than 65% were seen once. The specimen was PBMCs. The source of these receptors is a girl between 2 and 10 years old in good health and CMV-seropositive.

The genes are TRBV11-2 and TRBJ1-2; D unresolved. The germline V and J ends were trimmed by 6 bases and 2 bases, with 19 bases remaining between them. Looked up from germline, CDR1 is SGHAT and CDR2 is FQNNGV. The CDR3 has 16 amino acids. CDR3 bases: TGTGCCAGCAGTCCATTTGCGCGGGCTCCCAACTATGGCTACACCTTC. This translates into CASSPFARAPNYGYTF.

This chain links TRBV6-5 with TRBJ2-7; TRBD2 aligns across 8 bases. The junction had 5 bases not matched to a gene; V was cut back by 4 bases and J by 0 bases. This CDR3 is built from 15 residues. Looked up from germline, CDR1 is MNHEY and CDR2 is SVGAGI. The CDR3 spells CASSSGSGSSYEQYF. As DNA, the CDR3 is TGTGCCAGCAGTTCCGGGAGCGGGAGCTCCTACGAGCAGTACTTC.

The chain joins TRBV18 to TRBJ1-2; 7 positions agree with TRBD1. CDR1 and CDR2 from the germline V gene are KGHSH and LQKENI. Trimming removed 3 bases from V and 7 bases from J; junction bases left unmatched: 8. CDR3 length: 14 amino acids. The CDR3 DNA reads TGTGCCAGCTCACCCGACAGGGCCCAGCGTGGCTACACCTTC. This codes for CASSPDRAQRGYTF.

The chain links TRBV18 to TRBJ1-1; 9 nucleotides align to TRBD1. This CDR3 spans 15 amino acids. V trimming: 3 bases; J trimming: 6 bases; junction bases outside the gene matches: 8. The V gene's germline CDR1 is KGHSH and CDR2 LQKENI. CDR3 nucleotide sequence: TGTGCCAGCTCACCGACGGGACAGGGTTTCGCTGAAGCTTTCTTT. This gives the protein CASSPTGQGFAEAFF. Full variable domain (outside the CDR3, taken from reference TRBV18 and TRBJ1-1): NAGVMQNPRHLVRRRGQEARLRCSPMKGHSHVYWYRQLPEEGLKFMVYLQKENIIDESGMPKERFSAEFPKEGPSILRIQQVVRGDSAAYFCASSPTGQGFAEAFFGQGTRLTVV.

In this sample, this clone turned up a few times. The DNA of the CDR3 is TGTGCCAGCAGGAGGTCGGGAACGAAAGATACGCAGTATTTT. This sequence encodes CASRRSGTKDTQYF. This rearrangement joins TRBV6-5 to TRBJ2-3; tentatively, D is TRBD2 (5 bases). V dropped 6 bases and J dropped 5 bases, with 15 bases sitting between them. There are 14 residues in the CDR3. Per the germline V gene, CDR1 is MNHEY and CDR2 is SVGAGI.

The chain links TRBV7-9 to TRBJ1-3; TRBD1 matches 9 bases. This CDR3 region has 14 residues. In germline, CDR1 is SEHNR, CDR2 FQNEAQ (reference sequence). V was clipped by 8 bases and J by 2 bases; unmatched bases: 4. CDR3 nucleotide sequence: TGTGCCAGCCCGGACAGGGGAACTGGAAACACCATATATTTT. As protein: CASPDRGTGNTIYF.

The genes are TRBV18 and TRBJ1-5; 7 positions agree with TRBD1. Per the germline V gene, CDR1 is KGHSH and CDR2 is LQKENI. This CDR3 contains 15 residues. With V trimmed by 6 bases and J by 4 bases, 9 bases remained unmatched. The CDR3 sequence is CASSTAPRGNQPQHF. The CDR3 DNA sequence: TGTGCCAGCTCCACGGCCCCCAGGGGGAATCAGCCCCAGCATTTT.

This clone was found a few times. The chain couples TRBV19 to TRBJ2-1, with TRBD2 matching 16 bases. The CDR3 spans 16 residues. With V trimmed by 9 bases and J by 10 bases, 12 bases remained unmatched. Looked up from germline, CDR1 is LNHDA and CDR2 is SQIVND (reference sequence). The DNA of the CDR3 is TGTGCCAGCACGGGACTAGCGGGAGGGTTCCTCCGGGAGCAGTTCTTC. Protein product: CASTGLAGGFLREQFF.

As regards this clone: One junction end disagrees with the germline gene, perhaps due to a read error. The chain is built from TRBV6-1 and TRBJ1-5, with a weak D call TRBD1 (5 bases). The germline gives CDR1 MNHNS, CDR2 SASEGT. CDR3 size: 11 residues. The CDR3 loop reads CASSDELGEDF. The CDR3 DNA is TGTGCCAGCAGTGACGAGTTGGGGGAGGATTTT.

This clone has a single count. This chain uses TRBV18 with TRBJ2-3, with D hard to call. This CDR3 is 14 amino acids long. V lost 3 bases to trimming and J lost 0 bases, with 7 bases between them. CDR1 and CDR2 (germline): KGHSH, LQKENI. This CDR3 is CASSPIGSTDTQYF. CDR3 nucleotides: TGTGCCAGCTCACCCATCGGTAGCACAGATACGCAGTATTTT.

This rearrangement joins TRBV28 to TRBJ2-7, with D possibly TRBD1 on 6 matching bases. The ends were cut back, 3 bases at V and 3 bases at J, with 21 bases in the middle. CDR3 length: 17 amino acids. CDR1 and CDR2 (germline): MDHEN, SYDVKM. CDR3 DNA sequence: TGTGCCAGCAGTTTTATGTTCAGGGGTGAAGGAAACTACGAGCAGTACTTC. Its protein product is CASSFMFRGEGNYEQYF.

The chain has TRBV4-3 and TRBJ2-3, with 10 bases that match TRBD1. The germline gives CDR1 LGHNA, CDR2 YSLEER. The CDR3 covers 17 residues. V was clipped by 2 bases and J by 1 base; unmatched bases: 6. CDR3 DNA sequence: TGCGCCAGCAGCCAATCGACAGGGGGCGGCGGCACAGATACGCAGTATTTT. The encoded protein is CASSQSTGGGGTDTQYF.

J is TRBJ2-3 and V is TRBV10-2; 10 positions match TRBD2. The CDR3 covers 19 residues. CDR1 and CDR2 (germline): WSHSY, SAAADI. V lost 6 bases, J lost 6 bases, and 21 bases stayed unmatched. The CDR3 loop is CASSSSSGSGGTRRDTQYF. The CDR3 DNA is TGCGCCAGCAGCTCCTCTAGCGGGAGCGGAGGGACGCGGCGGGATACGCAGTATTTT.

This clone was found a few times. The V gene is TRBV30, the J gene TRBJ2-1, with D unresolved. The germline V gene encodes CDR1 GTSNPN and CDR2 SVGIG (reference sequence). V lost 0 bases to trimming and J lost 7 bases, with 10 bases between them. This CDR3 is 13 amino acids long. The CDR3 DNA sequence: TGTGCCTGGAGTGTACTTGGTTCTAATGAGCAGTTCTTC. This sequence encodes CAWSVLGSNEQFF. Combining the CDR3 with reference TRBV30 and TRBJ2-1 gives the whole variable domain SQTIHQWPATLVQPVGSPLSLECTVEGTSNPNLYWYRQAAGRGLQLLFYSVGIGQISSEVPQNLSASRPQDRQFILSSKKLLLSDSGFYLCAWSVLGSNEQFFGPGTRLTVL.

This rearrangement joins TRBV4-1 to TRBJ2-7; 7 positions match TRBD2. This CDR3 has 17 amino acids. Trimming removed 3 bases from V and 2 bases from J; junction bases left unmatched: 13. The germline gives CDR1 MGHRA, CDR2 YSYEKL. The CDR3 is CASSHPDSAGTPYEQYF. The CDR3 DNA reads TGCGCCAGCAGCCACCCAGACTCAGCGGGGACCCCCTACGAGCAGTACTTC.

As to this clone: This sample includes further DNA sequences coding for the same CDR3. This chain joins TRBV29-1 and TRBJ2-7; D might be TRBD2 (6 bases). V lost 6 bases to trimming and J lost 2 bases, with 8 bases between them. This CDR3 comprises 11 residues. Germline V lookup: CDR1 SQVTM, CDR2 ANQGSEA. The CDR3 reads CSVGGAYEQYF. CDR3 sequence (DNA): TGCAGCGTCGGCGGGGCCTACGAGCAGTACTTC.